This TCR beta chain was identified in a study of OX40 agonist ivuxolimab in advanced cancers. Study summary: Partial responses were achieved by three patients: one hepatocellular carcinoma, two cutaneous melanoma.

Clones were read by immunoSEQ multiplex PCR, and TCRdb kept only the in-frame ones, dropping some. The sample yields about 16,000 clones, 84% seen once. Blood sampling took place at baseline, cycle 4 day 1, and cycle 7 day 1. This clone was seen a few times. The CDR3 length is 10 residues. Looked up from germline, CDR1 is MGHDK and CDR2 is SYGVNS. Trimming cost V 6 bases and J 7 bases, with 6 bases left between them. The chain couples TRBV25-1 to TRBJ2-5; D is unclear. This sequence originates from an adult with an advanced solid tumor such as melanoma, head and neck, liver or kidney cancer. The material sequenced was CD4+ or CD8+ T cells sorted from blood, taken in a trial of the OX40 agonist ivuxolimab. The CDR3 is CASRSGTQYF. The CDR3 DNA sequence: TGTGCCAGCAGGTCTGGGACCCAGTACTTC.